This T cell receptor beta chain is drawn from a study of cytomegalovirus exposure and HLA in healthy donors. This clone was observed a single time. Trimming at V came to 1 base and at J to 8 bases, leaving 6 bases not matched to a gene. Germline V gene lookup returns CDR1 SGHRS and CDR2 YFSETQ. This CDR3 is 16 amino acids long. Use of 60 Vbeta and 13 Jbeta primers characterized the PCR. The method was immunoSEQ multiplex PCR; TCRdb's version includes in-frame clones alone and lacks a portion of them. The table includes around 140,000 clones, approximately 80% detected once. What was sequenced was PBMCs. The sequence came from a female donor in good health and CMV-seronegative. The rearrangement links TRBV5-1 to TRBJ2-1; 13 bases match TRBD2. The CDR3 spells CASSLTSGRAVDEQFF. The CDR3 region has the DNA TGCGCCAGCAGCTTGACTAGCGGGAGGGCCGTTGATGAGCAGTTCTTC.